Each of the 25 T cell receptor beta chains below was sequenced from the same sample in a study of neurological immune-mediated disorders (dated by TCRdb to the late 2010s). The label giving this sample's time point can be read as: longitudinal time-point 2. The library relied on 5' RACE. For sequencing, an Illumina HiSeq 2500 was employed. TCRdb itself trimmed the public reads at Q25 with fastp, ran MiXCR and retained productive beta chains. Rows are combined by CDR3 protein, so each entry shows the most common genes and DNA. The sample table lists under 100,000 distinct CDR3 sequences, under 15% of them with a count of one. In total, the top ten clones hold under 6% of the sample. Material: PBMCs. Source of these receptors: a female donor with HTLV-1-associated myelopathy (HAM/TSP).

This clonotype appeared many times. The chain couples TRBV7-2 to TRBJ2-5, with D unresolved. CDR3 length: 13 residues. Per the germline V gene, CDR1 is SGHTA and CDR2 is FQGNSA. The ends were cut back, 0 bases at V and 5 bases at J, with 7 bases in the middle. CDR3 in DNA: TGTGCCAGCAGCTTAGCGCTAAGGGAGACCCAGTACTTC. Its protein product is CASSLALRETQYF.

This clonotype was counted at least ten times. The chain is built from TRBV28 and TRBJ2-1; D is perhaps TRBD1 (5 bases). Trimming left V 9 bases short and J 8 bases short, with 23 bases between. Germline V gene data show CDR1 as MDHEN and CDR2 as SYDVKM. The length of the CDR3 is 15 residues. CDR3: CASTPGLAVRHEQFF. CDR3 nucleotide sequence: TGTGCCAGTACACCAGGGTTAGCAGTCCGGCATGAGCAGTTCTTC.

There are many counts of this clonotype. The J gene is TRBJ2-5, the V gene TRBV5-1, with D tentatively TRBD1 (6 bases). Per the germline V gene, CDR1 is SGHRS and CDR2 is YFSETQ. This CDR3 is built from 13 residues. V was shortened by 5 bases and J by 1 base, with 9 bases between the two germline ends. This CDR3 is CASSRDTQETQYF. The DNA of the CDR3 is TGCGCCAGCAGTAGGGACACCCAAGAGACCCAGTACTTC.

This clonotype was counted ten times or more. The chain joins TRBV27 to TRBJ2-5; D ambiguous. This CDR3 contains 14 residues. V was cut by 1 base and J by 2 bases, with 8 bases left in between. CDR1 and CDR2 (germline): MNHEY, SMNVEV (reference sequence). The CDR3 spells CASSLLGQQETQYF. CDR3 in DNA: TGTGCCAGCAGTTTATTAGGGCAGCAAGAGACCCAGTACTTC.

This clonotype was recorded at least ten times. The CDR3 spells CASSPPMPGLSSYEQYF. CDR3 nucleotides: TGTGCCAGCAGTCCCCCAATGCCGGGACTTAGCTCCTACGAGCAGTACTTC. V usage is TRBV28 and J usage is TRBJ2-7, with D perhaps TRBD2 (6 bases). V was clipped by 5 bases and J by 0 bases, with 20 bases between them. Germline CDR1 is MDHEN and CDR2 is SYDVKM. CDR3 length: 17 amino acids.

This clonotype was picked up many times. CDR3 protein: CASSERGGDFYEQYF. As DNA, the CDR3 is TGTGCCAGCAGCGAGAGAGGGGGGGATTTCTACGAGCAGTACTTC. The rearrangement uses TRBV28 and TRBJ2-7; a weak D match, TRBD2 (7 bases). V was clipped by 6 bases and J by 3 bases, with 18 bases between them. This CDR3 is built from 15 residues. Germline V gene sequence: CDR1 MDHEN, CDR2 SYDVKM.

There are many counts of this clonotype. The rearrangement joins TRBV20-1 to TRBJ1-5; D remains ambiguous. This CDR3 has 14 residues. Trimming left V 5 bases short and J 0 bases short, with 11 bases between. From germline, CDR1 is DFQATT and CDR2 SNEGSKA (reference sequence). The CDR3 loop reads CSAQRISSNQPQHF. CDR3 nucleotides: TGCAGTGCTCAGAGGATTAGTAGCAATCAGCCCCAGCATTTT.

This clonotype was observed many times. This rearrangement joins TRBV12-3 or TRBV12-4 to TRBJ2-5; TRBD2 aligns across 7 bases. With 8 bases clipped from V and 0 bases from J, the junction kept 12 bases outside the gene matches. The CDR3 covers 16 residues. CDR3: CASGIMWRGNQETQYF. The CDR3 bases are TGTGCCAGCGGAATAATGTGGCGGGGGAACCAAGAGACCCAGTACTTC.

This clonotype occurred many times. The J gene is TRBJ2-1, the V gene TRBV5-1; D perhaps matches TRBD1 (5 bases). Germline-derived CDR1 and CDR2 are SGHRS and YFSETQ. Trimming removed 0 bases from V and 12 bases from J, with 7 bases in between. The length of the CDR3 is 11 residues. The CDR3 DNA sequence: TGCGCCAGCAGCTTGGAAGGGGCGCAGTTCTTC. Residues: CASSLEGAQFF.

This clonotype has a count of ten or more. CDR3 bases: TGTGCCAGCAGCCGGAGCGGGGGGGTCAGATATACGCAGTATTTT. This encodes CASSRSGGVRYTQYF. This chain links TRBV12-3 or TRBV12-4 with TRBJ2-3; 10 bases fit TRBD2. V lost 6 bases and J lost 7; bases outside the gene matches: 10. The CDR3 length is 15 residues.

This chain uses TRBV20-1 with TRBJ1-5; TRBD1 might be the D (5 bases). Trimming cost V 5 bases and J 4 bases, with 12 bases left between them. The CDR3 runs 13 residues. CDR1 and CDR2 (germline): DFQATT, SNEGSKA (reference sequence). In DNA, the CDR3 is TGCAGTGCTGCAGGGTTGATTAATCAGCCCCAGCATTTT. This encodes CSAAGLINQPQHF.

In this sample, this clonotype turned up many times. The V and J genes are TRBV7-9 and TRBJ2-5, with TRBD1 matching 8 bases. V dropped 6 bases and J dropped 3; count of bases not matched to a gene: 6. Looked up from germline, CDR1 is SEHNR and CDR2 is FQNEAQ (reference sequence). This CDR3 contains 14 residues. The CDR3 reads CASRTGQGEETQYF. The CDR3 coding sequence is TGTGCCAGCAGAACCGGACAGGGTGAAGAGACCCAGTACTTC.

The J gene is TRBJ2-3, the V gene TRBV28; D not certain. The V end lost 6 bases, the J end lost 6 bases, and 19 bases lay between the germline ends. This CDR3 region has 15 residues. Germline loops: CDR1 MDHEN, CDR2 SYDVKM. The CDR3 loop is CASSRLVGEVDTQYF. CDR3 nucleotides: TGTGCCAGCAGCCGGTTGGTCGGTGAGGTGGATACGCAGTATTTT.

Ten or more counts support this clonotype. The chain couples TRBV10-2 to TRBJ2-2, with D perhaps TRBD1 (6 bases). CDR1 and CDR2 (germline): WSHSY, SAAADI. The germline V and J ends were trimmed by 8 bases and 0 bases, with 13 bases remaining between them. This CDR3 has 15 residues. The CDR3: CASRSGQTNTGELFF. The CDR3 nucleotides are TGCGCCAGCCGTTCCGGACAGACGAACACCGGGGAGCTGTTTTTT.

The table lists this clonotype with many counts. The V call is TRBV4-1, the J call TRBJ2-7; 10 nucleotides line up with TRBD1. The germline V gene encodes CDR1 MGHRA and CDR2 YSYEKL. The CDR3 runs to 14 residues. Trimming took 5 bases from V and 5 from J; bases not matched to a gene: 6. The DNA for the CDR3 is TGCGCCAGCAGCGAGACAGGGGGCTACAACGAGCAGTACTTC. Protein product: CASSETGGYNEQYF.

This rearrangement joins TRBV6-5 to TRBJ2-3; D ambiguous. The CDR3 consists of 14 residues. V was trimmed by 2 bases and J by 1 base, leaving 7 bases between them. Germline-derived CDR1 and CDR2 are MNHEY and SVGAGI. The CDR3: CASSYVTGTDTQYF. The CDR3 DNA is TGTGCCAGCAGTTACGTCACCGGCACAGATACGCAGTATTTT.

This clonotype was counted at least ten times. J is TRBJ2-7 and V is TRBV28; 10 bases are shared with TRBD1. Looked up from germline, CDR1 is MDHEN and CDR2 is SYDVKM. This CDR3 region has 15 residues. The trim removed 6 bases at V and 3 bases at J, leaving 8 bases unmatched. CDR3 residues: CASSPGTGVGYEQYF. CDR3 DNA sequence: TGTGCCAGCAGCCCGGGGACAGGGGTAGGCTACGAGCAGTACTTC.

This clonotype occurred many times. This chain uses TRBV2 with TRBJ2-3, with 8 bases lining up with TRBD2. CDR1 is SNHLY and CDR2 is FYNNEI in the germline V gene. This CDR3 is 13 amino acids long. V lost 4 bases, J lost 9 bases, and 6 bases stayed unmatched. This chain's CDR3 is CASSGGGLITQYF. The CDR3 region has the DNA TGTGCCAGCAGTGGCGGGGGGCTTATCACGCAGTATTTT.

This clonotype was counted at least ten times. The chain carries TRBV28 and TRBJ2-2; the match to TRBD1 covers 7 bases. V was clipped by 7 bases and J by 0 bases; unmatched bases: 2. The CDR3 spans 14 residues. From germline, CDR1 is MDHEN and CDR2 SYDVKM. CDR3 bases: TGTGCCAGCATCGACAGGGCGAACACCGGGGAGCTGTTTTTT. Translated, it gives CASIDRANTGELFF.

There are many counts of this clonotype. The chain uses TRBV20-1 and TRBJ1-2; no clear D. V gave up 3 bases and J gave up 7 bases, with 12 bases separating them. The CDR3 consists of 12 residues. Germline CDR1 and CDR2: DFQATT and SNEGSKA (reference sequence). CDR3 bases: TGCAGTGCTAGCTGGGGTGCGGGTGGCTACACCTTC. This codes for CSASWGAGGYTF.

V and J are TRBV29-1 and TRBJ2-3; TRBD2 agrees at 10 bases. V shed 3 bases and J 2 bases; nucleotides not matched to a gene: 5. This CDR3 contains 15 residues. CDR1 and CDR2 from the germline V gene are SQVTM and ANQGSEA. The CDR3 loop is CSVEGTSVNTDTQYF. The CDR3 DNA reads TGCAGCGTTGAGGGGACTAGCGTGAACACAGATACGCAGTATTTT.

About this clonotype itself: Germline and junction disagree at one end, which may indicate a read error. The rearrangement uses TRBV5-5 and TRBJ2-3; 10 nucleotides align to TRBD2. Germline V lookup: CDR1 SGHKS, CDR2 YYEKEE (reference sequence). CDR3 length equals 18 residues. CDR3 region: CASSLHFLAGVTTDTQYF. In nucleotides, the CDR3 is TGTGCCAGCAGCTTGCATTTTCTAGCGGGGGTGACCACAGATACACAGTATTTT.

At least ten counts were recorded for this clonotype. This chain uses TRBV4-1 with TRBJ2-7, with a weak D call TRBD2 (5 bases). V lost 0 bases, J lost 8 bases, and 17 bases lay in between. The germline gives CDR1 MGHRA, CDR2 YSYEKL. This CDR3 is 15 amino acids long. The CDR3 DNA reads TGCGCCAGCAGCCAAGAGTTCGGACTGATGACGAAGCAGTACTTC. It is translated as CASSQEFGLMTKQYF.

This clonotype was seen many times. V and J are TRBV27 and TRBJ2-1; D is perhaps TRBD1 (5 bases). This CDR3 contains 13 residues. Germline CDR1 is MNHEY and CDR2 is SMNVEV (reference sequence). The V end was cut by 7 bases, the J end by 7 bases, with 14 bases between. The CDR3 loop is CASTQGLLNEQFF. The CDR3 nucleotides read TGTGCCAGCACTCAGGGCCTGTTGAATGAGCAGTTCTTC.

Turning to this clonotype: A much larger clone differs from this one at a single base, so this may be a read error. V is TRBV20-1 and J is TRBJ2-7; D is unclear. Germline values: CDR1 DFQATT, CDR2 SNEGSKA (reference sequence). The CDR3 length is 13 residues. V was shortened by 6 bases and J by 7 bases, with 19 bases between the two germline ends. The CDR3 is CSAQSPVAREQYF. Written as DNA, the CDR3 is TGCAGTGCCCAGTCCCCGGTGGCGCGTGAGCAGTACTTC.